This T cell receptor (beta chain) came from a study of blood T cell repertoires in COVID-19. Germline CDR1 and CDR2: SGHVS and FNYEAQ. V gave up 1 base and J gave up 6 bases, with 16 bases separating them. This CDR3 has 15 amino acids. TCRdb's copy holds only in-frame clones and misses some; the assay was immunoSEQ multiplex PCR. The sample contains a few hundred thousand clones, approximately 82% of which appear only once. This chain links TRBV7-6 with TRBJ2-7; D is perhaps TRBD2 (5 bases). The receptor was isolated from a man aged 35-49 years who had recovered from COVID-19. Sequencing was carried out using PBMCs or T cells enriched from blood (not recorded which). The CDR3 loop reads CASSLGADGVGEQYF. The CDR3 DNA reads TGTGCCAGCAGCTTAGGAGCGGACGGGGTTGGCGAGCAGTACTTC.